These 3 T cell receptor beta chains were sequenced from one sample in a study of blood T cell repertoires in COVID-19. TCRdb's copy holds only in-frame clones and misses some; the assay was immunoSEQ multiplex PCR. The table lists around 400,000 clones, approximately 91% of them singletons. Sequenced material: PBMCs or T cells enriched from blood (not recorded which). The source is a woman under 30 who had been exposed to COVID-19.

V is TRBV29-1 and J is TRBJ1-5; tentative D call: TRBD1 (5 bases). The V and J ends lost 5 bases and 0 bases respectively, with 35 bases between them. The CDR3 covers 22 residues. Germline CDR1 SQVTM, CDR2 ANQGSEA. The CDR3: CSVCGGRDLGLPAKYSNQPQHF. DNA of the CDR3: TGCAGCGTTTGTGGGGGTCGGGATCTTGGACTACCCGCTAAGTATAGCAATCAGCCCCAGCATTTT.

V is TRBV7-3 and J is TRBJ2-1; 10 bases agree with TRBD1. Trimming cost V 3 bases and J 6 bases; bases outside gene matches: 8. The CDR3 is made up of 16 amino acids. CDR1 and CDR2 (germline): SGHTA, FQGTGA. CDR3 in amino acids: CASSLAGQGRFNEQFF. For the CDR3, the DNA is TGTGCCAGCAGCTTGGCGGGACAGGGGCGATTCAATGAGCAGTTCTTC.

This clone was seen only once. The V gene is TRBV2, the J gene TRBJ2-7; D is possibly TRBD1 (6 bases). The CDR3 covers 15 residues. The germline CDR1 and CDR2 sequences are SNHLY and FYNNEI. V lost 1 base and J lost 2, with 12 bases in between. CDR3 bases: TGTGCCAGCAGTGAAGTTGGGGGCAGAACCTACGAGCAGTACTTC. This encodes CASSEVGGRTYEQYF.